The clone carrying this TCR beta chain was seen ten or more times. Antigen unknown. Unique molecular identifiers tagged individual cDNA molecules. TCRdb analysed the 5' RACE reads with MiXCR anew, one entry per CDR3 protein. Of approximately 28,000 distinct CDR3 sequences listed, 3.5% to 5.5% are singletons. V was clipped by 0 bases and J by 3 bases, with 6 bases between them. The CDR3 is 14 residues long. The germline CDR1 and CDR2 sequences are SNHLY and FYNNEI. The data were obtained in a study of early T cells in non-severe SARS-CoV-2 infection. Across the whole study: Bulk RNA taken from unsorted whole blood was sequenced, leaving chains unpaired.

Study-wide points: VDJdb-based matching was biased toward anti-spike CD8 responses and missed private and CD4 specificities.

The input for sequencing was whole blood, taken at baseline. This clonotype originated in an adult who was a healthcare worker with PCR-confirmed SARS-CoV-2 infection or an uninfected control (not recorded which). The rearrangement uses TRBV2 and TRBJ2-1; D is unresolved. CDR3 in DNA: TGTGCCAGCAGTGAAGCTCCAAGCTACAATGAGCAGTTCTTC. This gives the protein CASSEAPSYNEQFF. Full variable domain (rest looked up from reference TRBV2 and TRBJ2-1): EPEVTQTPSHQVTQMGQEVILRCVPISNHLYFYWYRQILGQKVEFLVSFYNNEISEKSEIFDDQFSVERPDGSNFTLKIRSTKLEDSAMYFCASSEAPSYNEQFFGPGTRLTVL.